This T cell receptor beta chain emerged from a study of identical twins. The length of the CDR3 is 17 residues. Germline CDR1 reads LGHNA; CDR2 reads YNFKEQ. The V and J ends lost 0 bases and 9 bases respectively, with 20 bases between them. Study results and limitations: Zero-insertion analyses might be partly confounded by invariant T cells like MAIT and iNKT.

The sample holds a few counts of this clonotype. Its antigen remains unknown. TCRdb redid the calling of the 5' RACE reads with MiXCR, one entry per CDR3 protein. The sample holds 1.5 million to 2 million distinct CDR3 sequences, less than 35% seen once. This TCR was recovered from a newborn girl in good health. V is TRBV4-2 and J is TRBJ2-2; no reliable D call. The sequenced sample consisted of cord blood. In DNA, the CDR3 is TGTGCCAGCAGCCAAGATGGCGAGAGGCTCTCAAGTAGGGAGCTGTTTTTT. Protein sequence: CASSQDGERLSSRELFF.